This is a list of T cell receptor beta chains from one sample in a study of cytomegalovirus exposure and HLA in healthy donors. Libraries were prepared by immunoSEQ multiplex PCR; TCRdb keeps only in-frame clonotypes and omits some of them. The sample has 60,000 to 80,000 clones, approximately 67% seen once. Sequenced sample: PBMCs. All receptors come from a man aged 25 to 40 in good health and CMV-seronegative. Each CDR3 is given with its conserved first and last residue. D genes are given only for firm matches. The size field is filled for only some rows; it gives once, few, many or a size class.

>TRBV4-2|TRBJ2-7|14|-|-
TGTGCCAGCAGCCAAGATATCCTATCCTACGAGCAGTACTTC
CASSQDILSYEQYF
>TRBV2|TRBJ1-1|14|-|-
TGTGCCAGCAGTGTTAGTCAGGAGGGCACTGAAGCTTTCTTT
CASSVSQEGTEAFF
>TRBV30|TRBJ1-1|14|-|-
TGTGCCTGGAGTGTAACTGGGCTGAACACTGAAGCTTTCTTT
CAWSVTGLNTEAFF
>TRBV10-3|TRBJ1-1|13|-|-
TGTGCCATCAGAGAAGGGGTGAACACTGAAGCTTTCTTT
CAIREGVNTEAFF
>TRBV4-1|TRBJ2-5|18|TRBD2|-
TGCGCCAGCAGCCAAGATTTGTCCTTAGCGGGGGGGCTGGAGACCCAGTACTTC
CASSQDLSLAGGLETQYF
>TRBV11-2|TRBJ2-1|15|-|-
TGTGCCAGCAGCCTACACCAACTAGCCCCCAATGAGCAGTTCTTC
CASSLHQLAPNEQFF
>TRBV5-6|TRBJ1-6|15|TRBD1|-
TGTGCCAGCAGCTGGGGGACAGGGGACAATTCACCCCTCCACTTT
CASSWGTGDNSPLHF
>TRBV7-2|TRBJ1-4|15|-|-
TGTGCCAGCAGCTCCGAAGGGGTTAGGGATGAAAAACTGTTTTTT
CASSSEGVRDEKLFF
>TRBV5-4|TRBJ2-7|18|TRBD2|-
TGTGCCAGCAGCACACTAGCGGGGGGCTCGGGCCTCTCCTACGAGCAGTACTTC
CASSTLAGGSGLSYEQYF
>TRBV2|TRBJ2-5|18|TRBD2|-
TGTGCCAGCAGTGACCCCACTAGCGGGGGACCGTACCAAGAGACCCAGTACTTC
CASSDPTSGGPYQETQYF
>TRBV6-1|TRBJ2-7|13|TRBD1|-
TGTGCCAGCAGGATGGGACAGGGGTACGAGCAGTACTTC
CASRMGQGYEQYF
>TRBV5-1|TRBJ2-1|14|TRBD1|-
TGCGCCAGCAGCTTGGGGACAGGGCTCAATGAGCAGTTCTTC
CASSLGTGLNEQFF
>TRBV7-6|TRBJ2-6|16|TRBD1|-
TGTGCCAGCAGCGCGGACAGGGAAGCTGGGGCCAACGTCCTGACTTTC
CASSADREAGANVLTF
>TRBV2|TRBJ1-4|15|TRBD1|-
TGTGCCAGCAGTAAACAGGGGAAGGCTAATGAAAAACTGTTTTTT
CASSKQGKANEKLFF
>TRBV7-2|TRBJ1-6|13|-|-
TGTGCCAGCAGGAGTCCCGGGAATTCACCCCTCCACTTT
CASRSPGNSPLHF
>TRBV6-4|TRBJ1-1|16|TRBD1|-
TGTGCCAGCAGTGACCAACCGGGACAGTTGAACACTGAAGCTTTCTTT
CASSDQPGQLNTEAFF
>TRBV6-1|TRBJ2-2|13|-|-
TGTGCCGTCCAAACAGGGAACACCGGGGAGCTGTTTTTT
CAVQTGNTGELFF
>TRBV6-1|TRBJ1-1|13|-|-
TGTGCCAGCAGTGCTACGCAGGGGACTGAAGCTTTCTTT
CASSATQGTEAFF
>TRBV18|TRBJ1-4|15|-|-
TGTGCCAGCTCACCCCCAGGGCAGGTGGGCGAAAAACTGTTTTTT
CASSPPGQVGEKLFF
>TRBV2|TRBJ1-5|15|-|once
TGTGCCACCAGACATACAGCAAATAGCAATCAGCCCCAGCATTTT
CATRHTANSNQPQHF
>TRBV29-1|TRBJ1-1|16|-|few
TGCAGCTCCCTGGACAGCTCTTCCCCCACTTACACTGAAGCTTTCTTT
CSSLDSSSPTYTEAFF
>TRBV7-3|TRBJ1-3|14|-|-
TGTGCCAGCAGCCCCTCGGGATCTGGAAACACCATATATTTT
CASSPSGSGNTIYF
>TRBV30|TRBJ2-7|16|TRBD1|-
TGTGCCTGGAGGGGACAGTCGGAGGACCCCTTCTACGAGCAGTACTTC
CAWRGQSEDPFYEQYF
>TRBV9|TRBJ1-1|15|TRBD1|-
TGTGCCAGCAGCGTAGAGACAGGGGGCTGGACTGAAGCTTTCTTT
CASSVETGGWTEAFF
>TRBV6-5|TRBJ2-7|14|-|few
TGTGCCAGCAGTTACTCGTCAACCTACGTCGAGCAGTACTTC
CASSYSSTYVEQYF
>TRBV7-8|TRBJ1-5|13|-|-
TGTGCCAGCAGCTTTCGTATCGGGGAGCCCCAGCATTTT
CASSFRIGEPQHF
>TRBV10-1|TRBJ2-7|14|-|-
TGCGCCAGTCCCGGGACAAGTCTTTCCTACGAGCAGTACTTC
CASPGTSLSYEQYF
>TRBV9|TRBJ1-2|14|TRBD1|-
TGTGCCAGCAGCCTCACGGGGGACAGCTATGGCTACACCTTC
CASSLTGDSYGYTF
>TRBV14|TRBJ1-1|16|-|-
TGTGCCAGCAGCCCCGGGGGGGGGCCGGTGAACACTGAAGCTTTCTTT
CASSPGGGPVNTEAFF
>TRBV4-1|TRBJ1-5|16|TRBD1|few
TGCGCCAGCAGCCCGGGGAACAGGGGCGGCAATCAGCCCCAGCATTTT
CASSPGNRGGNQPQHF
>TRBV2|TRBJ1-5|17|TRBD1|-
TGTGCCAGCAGCCTACAGGGGGCTGGCGGGGGCAATCAGCCCCAGCATTTT
CASSLQGAGGGNQPQHF
>TRBV12-2|TRBJ2-6|18|-|-
TGTGCAAGTCGCTTAGTTTGTCATGCGGCAGCTGGGGCCAACGTCCTGACTTTC
CASRLVCHAAAGANVLTF
>TRBV7-9|TRBJ1-1|16|TRBD1|few
TGTGCCAGCAGCCCCAGGGGGGCCAGTGTGAACACTGAAGCTTTCTTT
CASSPRGASVNTEAFF
>TRBV28|TRBJ1-5|14|-|few
TGTGCCAGCAGTTTACGACAGGCTAGGCAGCCCCAGCATTTT
CASSLRQARQPQHF
>TRBV5-1|TRBJ2-5|14|-|-
TGCGCCAGCAGCCATAAAACAGGTGAAGAGACCCAGTACTTC
CASSHKTGEETQYF
>TRBV11-1|TRBJ2-7|14|-|-
TGTGCCAGCAGCACCTTAGCGGACTCCTACGAGCAGTACTTC
CASSTLADSYEQYF
>TRBV5-1|TRBJ2-7|15|-|-
TGCGCCAGCAGCCGAGTTAGGGGCAGGGATTACGAGCAGTACTTC
CASSRVRGRDYEQYF
>TRBV13|TRBJ1-1|13|-|-
TGTGCCACCCTAGAGTCCGTTTACACTGAAGCTTTCTTT
CATLESVYTEAFF
>TRBV5-1|TRBJ2-1|13|-|-
TGCGCCAGCATCATCACTACGGCCAATGAGCAGTTCTTC
CASIITTANEQFF
>TRBV30|TRBJ1-3|15|-|-
TGTGCCTGGAGTTTTGACAGCTACTCTGGAAACACCATATATTTT
CAWSFDSYSGNTIYF
>TRBV27|TRBJ2-2|13|TRBD2|-
TGTGCCAGCAGTTCGGGGGGTTCTGGGGAGCTGTTTTTT
CASSSGGSGELFF
>TRBV2|TRBJ1-6|13|TRBD1|-
TGTGCCAGCGGAAGACAGGGAGATTCACCCCTCCACTTT
CASGRQGDSPLHF
>TRBV7-2|TRBJ2-3|16|TRBD2|-
TGTGCCAGCAGCCCACGGACTAGCGGGGGGACGGATACGCAGTATTTT
CASSPRTSGGTDTQYF
>TRBV4-2|TRBJ2-6|16|-|-
TGTGCCAGCAGCCAAGTTGGGGCCTCTGGGGCCAACGTCCTGACTTTC
CASSQVGASGANVLTF
>TRBV6-1|TRBJ1-5|15|TRBD1|-
TGTGCCAGCACTAACAGGGGAATGAGCAATCAGCCCCAGCATTTT
CASTNRGMSNQPQHF
>TRBV6-5|TRBJ1-5|15|-|-
TGTGCCAGCAGTTACTGGAGCGGTGACGGACAGCCCCAGCATTTT
CASSYWSGDGQPQHF
>TRBV11-2|TRBJ1-1|15|-|-
TGTGCCAGCAGCTTAGTCAAGGGAGGTGGCACTGAAGCTTTTTTT
CASSLVKGGGTEAFF
>TRBV6-5|TRBJ2-3|14|TRBD1|few
TGTGCCAGCAGCCGGGACAGCAGACCGGATACGCAGTATTTT
CASSRDSRPDTQYF
>TRBV5-6|TRBJ1-5|14|-|few
TGTGCCAGCAGCTTGAGAGGGGGAAATCAGCCCCAGCATTTT
CASSLRGGNQPQHF